The source of this T cell receptor (beta chain) is a study of OX40 agonist ivuxolimab in advanced cancers. Trimming cost V 3 bases and J 2 bases, with 11 bases left between them. Germline assignment: CDR1 MDHEN and CDR2 SYDVKM. The CDR3 spans 14 residues. The method was immunoSEQ multiplex PCR; TCRdb's version includes in-frame clones alone and lacks a portion of them. The sample lists 50,000 to 75,000 clones, about nine tenths occurring once. Autoimmune disease history or systemic immunosuppression meant exclusion. The sequence derives from an adult with an advanced solid tumor such as melanoma, head and neck, liver or kidney cancer. The starting material was CD4+ or CD8+ T cells sorted from blood, obtained in a trial of the OX40 agonist ivuxolimab. The V gene is TRBV28, the J gene TRBJ2-7; no firm D call. The CDR3 DNA is TGTGCCAGCAGTTTGAACCTCGAGCCCTACGAGCAGTACTTC. Translated, it gives CASSLNLEPYEQYF.